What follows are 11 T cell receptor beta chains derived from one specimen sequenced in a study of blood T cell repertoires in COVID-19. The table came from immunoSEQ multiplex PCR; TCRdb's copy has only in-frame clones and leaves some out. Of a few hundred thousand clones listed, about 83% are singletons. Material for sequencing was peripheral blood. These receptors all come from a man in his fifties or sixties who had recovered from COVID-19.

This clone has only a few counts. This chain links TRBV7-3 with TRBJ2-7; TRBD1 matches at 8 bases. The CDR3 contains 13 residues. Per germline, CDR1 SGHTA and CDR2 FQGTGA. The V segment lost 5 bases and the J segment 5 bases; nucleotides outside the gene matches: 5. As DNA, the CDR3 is TGTGCCAGCAGCGTATGGACAGGGAACGAGCAGTACTTC. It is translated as CASSVWTGNEQYF.

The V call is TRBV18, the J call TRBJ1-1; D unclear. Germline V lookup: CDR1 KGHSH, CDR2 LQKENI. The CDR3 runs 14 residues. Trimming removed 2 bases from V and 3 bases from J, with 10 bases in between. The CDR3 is CASSPAASDTEAFF. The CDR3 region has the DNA TGTGCCAGCTCACCAGCGGCATCGGACACTGAAGCTTTCTTT.

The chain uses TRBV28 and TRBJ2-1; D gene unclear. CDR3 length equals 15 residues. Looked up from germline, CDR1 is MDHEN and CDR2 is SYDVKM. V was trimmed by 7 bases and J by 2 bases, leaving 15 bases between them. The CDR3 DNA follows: TGTGCCAGCACCACAGACCCACGAGCCTACAATGAGCAGTTCTTC. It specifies CASTTDPRAYNEQFF.

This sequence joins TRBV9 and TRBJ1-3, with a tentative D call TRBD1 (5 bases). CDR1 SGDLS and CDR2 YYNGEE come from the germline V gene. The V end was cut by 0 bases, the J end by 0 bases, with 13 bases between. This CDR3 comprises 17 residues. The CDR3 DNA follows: TGTGCCAGCAGCGTAGTCAGTGACAGTTACTCTGGAAACACCATATATTTT. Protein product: CASSVVSDSYSGNTIYF.

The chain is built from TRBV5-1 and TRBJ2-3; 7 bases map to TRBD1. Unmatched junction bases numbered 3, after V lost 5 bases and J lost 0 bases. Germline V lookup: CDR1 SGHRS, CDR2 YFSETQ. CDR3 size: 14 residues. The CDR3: CASRGGQSTDTQYF. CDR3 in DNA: TGCGCCAGCAGAGGGGGCCAGAGCACAGATACGCAGTATTTT.

The CDR3 nucleotides are TGCGCCAGCAGCCTCCTAGGACAGGGGGCAGGCGAGCAGTACTTC. Protein sequence: CASSLLGQGAGEQYF. The chain is built from TRBV5-1 and TRBJ2-7; 11 bases agree with TRBD1. The germline V gene encodes CDR1 SGHRS and CDR2 YFSETQ. The V and J ends lost 4 bases and 6 bases, in that order; junction bases with no gene match: 9. The CDR3 contains 15 residues.

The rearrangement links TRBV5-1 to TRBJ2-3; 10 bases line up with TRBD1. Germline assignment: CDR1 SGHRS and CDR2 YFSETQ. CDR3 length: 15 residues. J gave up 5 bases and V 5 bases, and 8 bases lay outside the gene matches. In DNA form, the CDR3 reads TGCGCCAGCAGTCGCGACAGGGGGCTGGGAGATACGCAGTATTTT. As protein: CASSRDRGLGDTQYF.

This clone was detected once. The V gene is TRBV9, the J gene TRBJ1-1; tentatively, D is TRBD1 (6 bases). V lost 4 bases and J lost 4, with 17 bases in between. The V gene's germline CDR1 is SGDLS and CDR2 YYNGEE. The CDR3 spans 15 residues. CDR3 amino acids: CASSREGGVITEAFF. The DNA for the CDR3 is TGTGCCAGCAGCAGAGAAGGGGGGGTTATCACTGAAGCTTTCTTT.

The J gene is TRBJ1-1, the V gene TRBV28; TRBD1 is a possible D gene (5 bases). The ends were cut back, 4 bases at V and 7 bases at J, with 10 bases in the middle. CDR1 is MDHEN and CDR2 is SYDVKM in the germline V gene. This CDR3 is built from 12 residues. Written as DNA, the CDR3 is TGTGCCAGCAGTTCGTCGACAGTTGAAGCTTTCTTT. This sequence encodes CASSSSTVEAFF. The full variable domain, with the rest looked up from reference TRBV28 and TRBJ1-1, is DVKVTQSSRYLVKRTGEKVFLECVQDMDHENMFWYRQDPGLGLRLIYFSYDVKMKEKGDIPEGYSVSREKKERFSLILESASTNQTSMYLCASSSSTVEAFFGQGTRLTVV.

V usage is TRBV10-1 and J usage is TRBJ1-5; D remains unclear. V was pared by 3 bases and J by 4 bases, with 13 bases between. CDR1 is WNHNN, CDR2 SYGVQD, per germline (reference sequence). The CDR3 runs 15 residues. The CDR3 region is CASSEWRAKNQPQHF. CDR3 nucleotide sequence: TGCGCCAGCAGTGAATGGAGGGCCAAGAATCAGCCCCAGCATTTT.

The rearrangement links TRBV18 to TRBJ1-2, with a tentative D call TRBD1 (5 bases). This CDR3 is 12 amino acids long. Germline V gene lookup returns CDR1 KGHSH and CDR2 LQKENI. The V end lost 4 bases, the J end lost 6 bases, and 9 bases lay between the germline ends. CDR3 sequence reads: CASSRGDHGYTF. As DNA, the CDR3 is TGTGCCAGCTCACGGGGGGACCATGGCTACACCTTC.